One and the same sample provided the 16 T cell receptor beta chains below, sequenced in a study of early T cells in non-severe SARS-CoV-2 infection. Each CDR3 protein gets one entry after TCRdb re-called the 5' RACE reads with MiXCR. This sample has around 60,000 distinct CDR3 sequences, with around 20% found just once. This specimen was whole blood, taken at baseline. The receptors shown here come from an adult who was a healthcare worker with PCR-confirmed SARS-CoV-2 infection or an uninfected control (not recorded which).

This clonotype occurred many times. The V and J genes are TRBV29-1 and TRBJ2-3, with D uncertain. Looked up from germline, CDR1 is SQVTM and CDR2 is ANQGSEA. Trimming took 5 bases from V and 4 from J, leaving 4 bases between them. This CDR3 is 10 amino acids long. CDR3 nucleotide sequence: TGCAGCGTTTGGGCAGATACGCAGTATTTT. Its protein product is CSVWADTQYF.

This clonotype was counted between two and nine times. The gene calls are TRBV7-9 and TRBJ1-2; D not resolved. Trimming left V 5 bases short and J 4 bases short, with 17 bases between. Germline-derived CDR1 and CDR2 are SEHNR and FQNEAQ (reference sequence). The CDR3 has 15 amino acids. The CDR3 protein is CASSGEVGDGYGYTF. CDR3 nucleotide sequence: TGTGCCAGCAGCGGGGAGGTCGGGGATGGCTATGGCTACACCTTC.

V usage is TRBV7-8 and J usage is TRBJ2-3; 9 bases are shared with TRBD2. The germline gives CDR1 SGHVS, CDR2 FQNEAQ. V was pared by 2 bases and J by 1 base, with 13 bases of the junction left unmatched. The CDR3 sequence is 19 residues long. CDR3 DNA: TGTGCCAGCAGCTTAATAGGGCCTAGCGGGGACTATGGCACAGATACGCAGTATTTT. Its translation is CASSLIGPSGDYGTDTQYF.

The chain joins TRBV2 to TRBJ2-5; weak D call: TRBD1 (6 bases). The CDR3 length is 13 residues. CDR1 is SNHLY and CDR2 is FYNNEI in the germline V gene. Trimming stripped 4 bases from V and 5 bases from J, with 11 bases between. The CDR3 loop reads CASSGWGPETQYF. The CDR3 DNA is TGTGCCAGCAGTGGCTGGGGGCCCGAGACCCAGTACTTC.

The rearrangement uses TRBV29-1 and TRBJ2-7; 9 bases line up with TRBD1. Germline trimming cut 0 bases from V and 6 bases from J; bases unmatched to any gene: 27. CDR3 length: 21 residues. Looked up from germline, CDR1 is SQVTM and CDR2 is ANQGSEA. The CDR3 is CSVEDLREQGAPGRRASEQYF. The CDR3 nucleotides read TGCAGCGTTGAAGACCTTCGTGAACAGGGGGCCCCTGGCCGGCGAGCAAGCGAGCAGTACTTC.

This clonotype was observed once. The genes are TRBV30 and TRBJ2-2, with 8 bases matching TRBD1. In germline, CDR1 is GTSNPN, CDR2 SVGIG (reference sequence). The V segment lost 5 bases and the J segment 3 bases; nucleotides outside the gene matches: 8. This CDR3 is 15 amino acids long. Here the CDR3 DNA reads TGTGCCTGGGGTCCGACAGGGGTCTACACCGGGGAGCTGTTTTTT. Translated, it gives CAWGPTGVYTGELFF.

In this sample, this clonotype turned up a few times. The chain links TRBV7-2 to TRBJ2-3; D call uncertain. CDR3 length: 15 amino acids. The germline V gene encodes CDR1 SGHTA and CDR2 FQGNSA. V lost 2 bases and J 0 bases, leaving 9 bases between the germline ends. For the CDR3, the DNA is TGTGCCAGCAGCTTACAAACCATTAGCACAGATACGCAGTATTTT. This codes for CASSLQTISTDTQYF. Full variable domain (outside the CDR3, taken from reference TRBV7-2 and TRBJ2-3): GAGVSQSPSNKVTEKGKDVELRCDPISGHTALYWYRQSLGQGLEFLIYFQGNSAPDKSGLPSDRFSAERTGGSVSTLTIQRTQQEDSAVYLCASSLQTISTDTQYFGPGTRLTVL.

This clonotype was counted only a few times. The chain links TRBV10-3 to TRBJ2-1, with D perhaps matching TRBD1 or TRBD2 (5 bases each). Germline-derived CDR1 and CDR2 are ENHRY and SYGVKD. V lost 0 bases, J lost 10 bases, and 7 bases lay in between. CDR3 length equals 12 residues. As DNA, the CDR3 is TGTGCCATCAGTGAGTCGAGGGACGAGCAGTTCTTC. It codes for CAISESRDEQFF.

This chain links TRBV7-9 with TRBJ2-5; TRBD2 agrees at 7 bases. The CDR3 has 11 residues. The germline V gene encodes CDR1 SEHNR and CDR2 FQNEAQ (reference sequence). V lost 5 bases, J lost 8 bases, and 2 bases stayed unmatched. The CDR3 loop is CASSSGATQYF. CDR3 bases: TGTGCCAGCAGCAGCGGGGCCACCCAGTACTTC.

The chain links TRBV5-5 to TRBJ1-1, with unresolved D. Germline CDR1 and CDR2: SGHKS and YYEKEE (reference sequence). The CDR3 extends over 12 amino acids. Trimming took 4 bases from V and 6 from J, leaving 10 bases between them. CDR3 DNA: TGTGCCAGCAGCCCTGACACCTCTGAAGCTTTCTTT. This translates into CASSPDTSEAFF.

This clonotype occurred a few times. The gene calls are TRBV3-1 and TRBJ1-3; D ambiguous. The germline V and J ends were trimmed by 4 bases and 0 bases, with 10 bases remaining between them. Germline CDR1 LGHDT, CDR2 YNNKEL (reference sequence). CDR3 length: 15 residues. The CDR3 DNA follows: TGTGCCAGCAGCCCTCTGGGAGTCTCTGGAAACACCATATATTTT. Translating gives CASSPLGVSGNTIYF.

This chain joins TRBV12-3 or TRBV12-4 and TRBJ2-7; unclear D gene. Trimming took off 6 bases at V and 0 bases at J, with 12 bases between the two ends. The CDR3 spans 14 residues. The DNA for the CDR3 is TGTGCCAGCAGGCGGACGACGAGCTCCTACGAGCAGTACTTC. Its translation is CASRRTTSSYEQYF.

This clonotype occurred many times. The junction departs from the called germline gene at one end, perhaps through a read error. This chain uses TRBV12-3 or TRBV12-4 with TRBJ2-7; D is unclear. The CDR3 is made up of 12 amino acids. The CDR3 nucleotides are TGTGCCAGCAGAGAACTCGGACGGACCCCAGCCTTC. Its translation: CASRELGRTPAF.

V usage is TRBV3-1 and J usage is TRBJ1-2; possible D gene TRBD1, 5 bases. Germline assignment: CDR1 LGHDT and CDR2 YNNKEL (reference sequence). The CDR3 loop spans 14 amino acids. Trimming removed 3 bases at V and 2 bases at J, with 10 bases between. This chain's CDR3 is CASSHRDLNYGYTF. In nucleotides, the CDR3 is TGTGCCAGCAGCCACAGGGATTTAAACTATGGCTACACCTTC.

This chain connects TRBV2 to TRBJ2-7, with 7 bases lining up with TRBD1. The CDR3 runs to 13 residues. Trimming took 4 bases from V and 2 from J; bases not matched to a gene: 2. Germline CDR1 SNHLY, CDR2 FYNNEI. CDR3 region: CASSGQGTYEQYF. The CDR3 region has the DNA TGTGCCAGCAGTGGACAGGGTACCTACGAGCAGTACTTC.

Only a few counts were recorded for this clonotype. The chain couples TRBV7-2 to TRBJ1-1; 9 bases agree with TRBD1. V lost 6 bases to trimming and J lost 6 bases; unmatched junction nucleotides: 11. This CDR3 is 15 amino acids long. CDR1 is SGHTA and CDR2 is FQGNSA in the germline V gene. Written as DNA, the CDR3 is TGTGCCAGCAGAAGATCCGGGACAGGGCGGGCTGAAGCTTTCTTT. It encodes CASRRSGTGRAEAFF.